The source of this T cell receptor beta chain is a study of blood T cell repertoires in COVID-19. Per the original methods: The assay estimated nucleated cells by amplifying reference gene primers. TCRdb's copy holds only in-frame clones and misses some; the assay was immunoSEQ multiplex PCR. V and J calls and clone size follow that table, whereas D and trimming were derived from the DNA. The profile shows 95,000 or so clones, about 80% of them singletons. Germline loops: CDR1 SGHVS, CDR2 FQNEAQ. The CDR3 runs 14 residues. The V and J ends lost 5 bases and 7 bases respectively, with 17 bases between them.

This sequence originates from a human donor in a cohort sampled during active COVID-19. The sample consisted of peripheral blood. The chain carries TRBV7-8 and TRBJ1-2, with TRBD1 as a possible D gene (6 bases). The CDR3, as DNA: TGTGCCAGCAGCCACTTGGACAGTCGGGGTGGCTACACCTTC. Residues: CASSHLDSRGGYTF.